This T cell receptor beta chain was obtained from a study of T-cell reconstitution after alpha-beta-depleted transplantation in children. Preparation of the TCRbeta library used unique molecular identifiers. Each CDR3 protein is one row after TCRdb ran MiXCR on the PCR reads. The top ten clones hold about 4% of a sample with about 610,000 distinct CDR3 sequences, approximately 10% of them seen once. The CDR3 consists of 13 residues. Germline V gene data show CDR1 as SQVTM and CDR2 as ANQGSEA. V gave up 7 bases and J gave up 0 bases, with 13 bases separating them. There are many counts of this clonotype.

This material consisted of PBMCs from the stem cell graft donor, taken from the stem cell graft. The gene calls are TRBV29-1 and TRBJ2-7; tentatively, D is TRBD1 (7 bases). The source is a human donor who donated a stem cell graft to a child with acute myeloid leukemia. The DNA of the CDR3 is TGCAGCGCCAGGGGGGAGGCCTCCTACGAGCAGTACTTC. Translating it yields CSARGEASYEQYF.